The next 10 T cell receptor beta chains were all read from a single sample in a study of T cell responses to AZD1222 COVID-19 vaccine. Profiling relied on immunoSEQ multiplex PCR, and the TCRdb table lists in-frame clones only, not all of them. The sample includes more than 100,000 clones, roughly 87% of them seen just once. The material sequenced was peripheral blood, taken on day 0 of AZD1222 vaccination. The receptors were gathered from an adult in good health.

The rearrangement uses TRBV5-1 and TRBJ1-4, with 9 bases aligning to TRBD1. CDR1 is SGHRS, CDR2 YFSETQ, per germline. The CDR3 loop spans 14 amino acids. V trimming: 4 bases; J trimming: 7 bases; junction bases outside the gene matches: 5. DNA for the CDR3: TGCGCCAGCAGCCACGGGACAGGGCGTGAAAAACTGTTTTTT. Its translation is CASSHGTGREKLFF.

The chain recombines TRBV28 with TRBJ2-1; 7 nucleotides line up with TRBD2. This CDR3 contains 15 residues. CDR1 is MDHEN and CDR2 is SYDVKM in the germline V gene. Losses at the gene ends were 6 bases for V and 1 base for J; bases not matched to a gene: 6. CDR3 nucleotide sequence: TGTGCCAGCAGCCCTTGGGAGGGGTCCTACAATGAGCAGTTCTTC. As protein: CASSPWEGSYNEQFF.

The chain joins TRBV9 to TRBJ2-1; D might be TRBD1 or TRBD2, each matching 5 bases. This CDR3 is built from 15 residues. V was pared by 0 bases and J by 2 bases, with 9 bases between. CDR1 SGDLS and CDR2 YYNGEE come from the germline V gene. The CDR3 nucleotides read TGTGCCAGCAGCGTAGTTGGGGGACCCTACAATGAGCAGTTCTTC. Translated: CASSVVGGPYNEQFF.

The CDR3, as DNA: TGTGCCAGCAGCCAACCGCAGGGGAGTCCCTACGAGCAGTACTTC. This sequence encodes CASSQPQGSPYEQYF. The chain links TRBV6-5 to TRBJ2-7; possibly TRBD1 for D (6 bases). The V end lost 6 bases, the J end lost 2 bases, and 17 bases lay between the germline ends. From germline, CDR1 is MNHEY and CDR2 SVGAGI. This CDR3 contains 15 residues.

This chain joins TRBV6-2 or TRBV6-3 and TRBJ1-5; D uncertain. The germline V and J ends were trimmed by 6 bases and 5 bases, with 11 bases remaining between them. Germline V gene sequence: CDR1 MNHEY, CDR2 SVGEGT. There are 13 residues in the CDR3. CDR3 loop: CASSLIGHQPQHF. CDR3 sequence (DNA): TGTGCCAGCAGCCTCATAGGGCATCAGCCCCAGCATTTT.

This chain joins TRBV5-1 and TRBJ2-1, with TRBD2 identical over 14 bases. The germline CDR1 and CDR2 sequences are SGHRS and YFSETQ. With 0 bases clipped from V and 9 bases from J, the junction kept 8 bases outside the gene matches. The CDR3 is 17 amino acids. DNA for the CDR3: TGCGCCAGCAGCTTGGGAGGACTAGCGGGGGGCGCGGGTGAGCAGTTCTTC. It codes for CASSLGGLAGGAGEQFF.

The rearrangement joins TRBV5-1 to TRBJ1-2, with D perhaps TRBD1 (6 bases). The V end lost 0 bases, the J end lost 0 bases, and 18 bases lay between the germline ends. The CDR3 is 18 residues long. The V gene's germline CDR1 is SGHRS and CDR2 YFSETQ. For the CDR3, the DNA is TGCGCCAGCAGCTTGGTCGTACGAACCTCAGGGGCTAACTATGGCTACACCTTC. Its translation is CASSLVVRTSGANYGYTF.

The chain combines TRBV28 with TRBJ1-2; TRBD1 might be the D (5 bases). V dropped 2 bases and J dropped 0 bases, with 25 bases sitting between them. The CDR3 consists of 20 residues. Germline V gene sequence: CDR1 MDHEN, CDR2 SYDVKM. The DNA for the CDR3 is TGTGCCAGCAGTTTAAAGCAGGGAGTCCTCTCTAAACCATCTAACTATGGCTACACCTTC. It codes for CASSLKQGVLSKPSNYGYTF.

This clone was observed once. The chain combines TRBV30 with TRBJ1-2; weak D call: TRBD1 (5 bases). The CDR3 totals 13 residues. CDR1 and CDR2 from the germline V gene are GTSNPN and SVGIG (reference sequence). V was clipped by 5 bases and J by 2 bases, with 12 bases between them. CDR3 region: CAWGDGRNYGYTF. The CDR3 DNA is TGTGCCTGGGGGGACGGACGGAACTATGGCTACACCTTC.

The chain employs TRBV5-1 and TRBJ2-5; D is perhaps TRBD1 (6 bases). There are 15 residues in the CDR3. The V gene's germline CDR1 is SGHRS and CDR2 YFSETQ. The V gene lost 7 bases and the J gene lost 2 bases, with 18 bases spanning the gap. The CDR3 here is CASGPLGGTQETQYF. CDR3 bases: TGCGCCAGCGGCCCTTTAGGGGGTACACAAGAGACCCAGTACTTC.